This paragraph covers one TCR beta chain sequence. Its antigen remains unidentified. Trimming stripped 1 base from V and 1 base from J, with 12 bases between. The CDR3 has 16 amino acids. CDR1 is LGHNA and CDR2 is YNFKEQ in the germline V gene. The protocol was immunoSEQ multiplex PCR, while the TCRdb copy is restricted to in-frame clones and leaves out a portion. The data show around 500,000 clones, less than 80% seen once. These data belong to a study of shared clonotypes between healthy human individuals. Findings and limits, study-wide: The study drew on few donors, limiting represented genetic and exposure-history diversity. Investigators collected only blood, and repertoires in tissues likely differ.

The rearrangement links TRBV4-2 to TRBJ2-3, with D possibly matching TRBD1 (5 bases). This clonotype originated in a woman in her 40s in good health. Some clones in this sample may be carry-over from other donors' samples. Sequencing used PBMCs. The CDR3 DNA reads TGTGCCAGCAGCCAAGGGGGCTCCCAACGCACAGATACGCAGTATTTT. Amino acid sequence: CASSQGGSQRTDTQYF.